Presented here are 28 T cell receptor beta chains from one specimen sequenced in a study of blood T cell repertoires in COVID-19. Profiling relied on immunoSEQ multiplex PCR, and the TCRdb table lists in-frame clones only, not all of them. The repertoire holds around 250,000 clones, with roughly 85% as singletons. Sequenced: peripheral blood. All receptors come from a man aged 45-60 years with active or convalescent COVID-19.

The rearrangement joins TRBV12-5 to TRBJ1-5; D gene ambiguous. This CDR3 spans 15 amino acids. Trimming pared 0 bases from V and 9 bases from J, leaving 15 bases between. The germline V gene has CDR1 LGHNT and CDR2 FRNRAP. CDR3 region: CASGLVRIEAGPQHF. The CDR3 nucleotides are TGTGCTAGTGGTTTGGTACGAATTGAGGCGGGGCCCCAGCATTTT.

The rearrangement uses TRBV18 and TRBJ2-3; D gene ambiguous. CDR3 length: 13 amino acids. Per the germline V gene, CDR1 is KGHSH and CDR2 is LQKENI. Trimming removed 6 bases from V and 0 bases from J, with 7 bases in between. CDR3: CASSFYSTDTQYF. In DNA form, the CDR3 reads TGTGCCAGCTCGTTCTATAGCACAGATACGCAGTATTTT.

The chain uses TRBV6-5 and TRBJ1-2; a possible D gene is TRBD1 (6 bases). Trimming removed 5 bases at V and 2 bases at J, with 9 bases between. Germline V gene lookup returns CDR1 MNHEY and CDR2 SVGAGI. This CDR3 region has 13 residues. The CDR3 sequence is CASSPQGNYGYTF. The CDR3 coding sequence is TGTGCCAGCAGTCCTCAGGGGAACTATGGCTACACCTTC.

This chain uses TRBV29-1 with TRBJ2-3; D might be TRBD2 (5 bases). This CDR3 contains 15 residues. From germline, CDR1 is SQVTM and CDR2 ANQGSEA. Between the trimmed V and J ends, which lost 5 bases and 0 bases, there was a span of 15 bases. This CDR3 reads CSVPPPTGSTDTQYF. CDR3 DNA: TGCAGCGTTCCTCCCCCGACGGGGAGCACAGATACGCAGTATTTT.

The DNA for the CDR3 is TGTGCCAGCAGCTTAATGGGTAGAGCGGGAGTAGCAAATGAGCAGTTCTTC. Translated: CASSLMGRAGVANEQFF. This chain connects TRBV7-3 to TRBJ2-1; 8 bases match TRBD2. V gave up 1 base and J gave up 7 bases; unmatched junction bases: 12. Germline CDR1 is SGHTA and CDR2 is FQGTGA. This CDR3 region has 17 residues.

At least ten counts were recorded for this clone. The V and J genes are TRBV5-4 and TRBJ1-2; no clear D gene. Trimming removed 4 bases from V and 1 base from J, with 14 bases in between. Per the germline V gene, CDR1 is SGHNT and CDR2 is YYREEE (reference sequence). This CDR3 spans 15 amino acids. In DNA, the CDR3 is TGTGCCAGCAGCGCGGCGCCGGGGTATAACTATGGCTACACCTTC. Residues: CASSAAPGYNYGYTF.

The rearrangement links TRBV7-2 to TRBJ2-3; weak D call: TRBD1 (6 bases). CDR3 length: 15 residues. CDR1 is SGHTA, CDR2 FQGNSA, per germline. V was shortened by 5 bases and J by 1 base, with 13 bases between the two germline ends. The chain's CDR3 is CASSPYRAGTDTQYF. The DNA of the CDR3 is TGTGCCAGCAGCCCCTACAGGGCAGGCACAGATACGCAGTATTTT. The variable domain in full, with the rest retrieved from reference TRBV7-2 and TRBJ2-3, is GAGVSQSPSNKVTEKGKDVELRCDPISGHTALYWYRQSLGQGLEFLIYFQGNSAPDKSGLPSDRFSAERTGGSVSTLTIQRTQQEDSAVYLCASSPYRAGTDTQYFGPGTRLTVL.

This clone came up once. The genes are TRBV13 and TRBJ2-7; 7 bases map to TRBD2. Per the germline V gene, CDR1 is PRHDT and CDR2 is FYEKMQ (reference sequence). With V trimmed by 5 bases and J by 2 bases, 12 bases remained unmatched. This CDR3 comprises 16 residues. The chain's CDR3 is CASSPWGEGTTYEQYF. Here the CDR3 DNA reads TGTGCCAGCAGCCCGTGGGGGGAGGGGACTACCTACGAGCAGTACTTC.

The J gene is TRBJ2-1, the V gene TRBV19; 10 bases align to TRBD2. Germline lookup yields CDR1 LNHDA and CDR2 SQIVND (reference sequence). V lost 1 base and J lost 8; bases outside the gene matches: 5. The CDR3 is 15 residues long. DNA for the CDR3: TGTGCCAGTAGTATAGTGGCTAGCGGGAGCTATGAGCAGTTCTTC. The encoded protein is CASSIVASGSYEQFF.

The chain uses TRBV5-5 and TRBJ2-1; 8 bases are shared with TRBD1. Trimming took 1 base from V and 4 from J; bases not matched to a gene: 7. The CDR3 totals 16 residues. Germline V gives CDR1 SGHKS, CDR2 YYEKEE (reference sequence). The CDR3 DNA reads as TGTGCCAGCAGCTTGTACCTGGACAGGGTGTACAATGAGCAGTTCTTC. Encoded protein: CASSLYLDRVYNEQFF.

The CDR3 DNA reads as TGTGCCAGCAGCCGACTCGGACAGGGACAAAACACCATATATTTT. Translated, it gives CASSRLGQGQNTIYF. The chain employs TRBV3-1 (or the pseudogene TRBV3-2) and TRBJ1-3, with 8 bases aligning to TRBD1. The V gene's germline CDR1 is LGHDT and CDR2 YNNKEL (reference sequence). J lost 6 bases, V lost 4 bases, and 8 bases had no gene match. The CDR3 is 15 residues long.

DNA for the CDR3: TGTGCCCCAGGGGCGGATCCCGAGACCCAGTACTTC. Translated, it gives CAPGADPETQYF. The chain recombines TRBV10-3 with TRBJ2-5; TRBD1 is a possible D gene (6 bases). The CDR3 is 12 amino acids. Trimming stripped 11 bases from V and 5 bases from J, with 15 bases between. CDR1 and CDR2 from the germline V gene are ENHRY and SYGVKD.

V usage is TRBV9 and J usage is TRBJ2-1, with a possible D match to TRBD2 (5 bases). Trimming removed 5 bases from V and 1 base from J, with 10 bases in between. CDR3 length: 14 amino acids. The germline CDR1 and CDR2 sequences are SGDLS and YYNGEE. CDR3 DNA sequence: TGTGCCAGCAGTAGGGAGCTGTCCTACAATGAGCAGTTCTTC. It yields the protein CASSRELSYNEQFF.

The chain couples TRBV28 to TRBJ1-2, with TRBD1 matching 8 bases. Germline-derived CDR1 and CDR2 are MDHEN and SYDVKM. This CDR3 comprises 12 residues. J gave up 4 bases and V 5 bases, and 0 bases lay outside the gene matches. CDR3 sequence reads: CASSGQGYGYTF. CDR3 sequence (DNA): TGTGCCAGCAGTGGACAGGGCTATGGCTACACCTTC.

The chain uses TRBV3-1 (or the pseudogene TRBV3-2) and TRBJ1-5, with D tentatively TRBD1 (5 bases). Trimming stripped 5 bases from V and 7 bases from J, with 15 bases between. CDR3 length: 14 amino acids. Looked up from germline, CDR1 is LGHDT and CDR2 is YNNKEL (reference sequence). DNA for the CDR3: TGTGCCAGCAGCGACGGGGGGATTAGACAGCCCCAGCATTTT. Translated: CASSDGGIRQPQHF.

This clone appeared once. This rearrangement joins TRBV30 to TRBJ2-3; D is undetermined. The CDR3 has 13 amino acids. The V gene's germline CDR1 is GTSNPN and CDR2 SVGIG (reference sequence). Trimming took off 4 bases at V and 3 bases at J, with 11 bases between the two ends. This chain's CDR3 is CAWKYQKTDTQYF. The CDR3 DNA reads TGTGCCTGGAAGTATCAGAAGACAGATACGCAGTATTTT.

The V gene is TRBV12-5, the J gene TRBJ2-7; D not resolved. Germline-derived CDR1 and CDR2 are LGHNT and FRNRAP. The V gene lost 3 bases and the J gene lost 3 bases, with 6 bases spanning the gap. This CDR3 is 12 amino acids long. As DNA, the CDR3 is TGTGCTAGTGGTTTTAGCAGCTACGAGCAGTACTTC. Translation gives CASGFSSYEQYF.

This chain's CDR3 is CAWHHGRANNEQFF. DNA for the CDR3: TGTGCCTGGCATCACGGGAGGGCCAACAATGAGCAGTTCTTC. The rearrangement uses TRBV30 and TRBJ2-1, with TRBD2 identical over 8 bases. V shed 5 bases, J shed 5 bases, and the junction held 8 bases outside the gene matches. The CDR3 consists of 14 residues. Germline loops: CDR1 GTSNPN, CDR2 SVGIG (reference sequence).

The chain joins TRBV2 to TRBJ1-6; 8 nucleotides align to TRBD1. The V segment lost 2 bases and the J segment 7 bases; nucleotides outside the gene matches: 4. This CDR3 comprises 15 residues. Germline V gene sequence: CDR1 SNHLY, CDR2 FYNNEI. CDR3 protein: CASSETTGANSPLHF. The CDR3 nucleotides are TGTGCCAGCAGTGAAACGACAGGGGCCAATTCACCCCTCCACTTT. The full variable domain, completed using reference TRBV2 and TRBJ1-6, is EPEVTQTPSHQVTQMGQEVILRCVPISNHLYFYWYRQILGQKVEFLVSFYNNEISEKSEIFDDQFSVERPDGSNFTLKIRSTKLEDSAMYFCASSETTGANSPLHFGNGTRLTVT.

The chain recombines TRBV15 with TRBJ1-6, with D unresolved. V was trimmed by 1 base and J by 8 bases, leaving 3 bases between them. The CDR3 consists of 12 residues. The germline CDR1 and CDR2 sequences are LNHNV and YYDKDF (reference sequence). The CDR3 sequence: CATSRGDSPLHF. In nucleotides, the CDR3 is TGTGCCACCAGCAGAGGAGATTCACCCCTCCACTTT.

The chain recombines TRBV3-1 (or the pseudogene TRBV3-2) with TRBJ2-4; 7 bases are a match to TRBD2. V lost 4 bases, J lost 5 bases, and 8 bases stayed unmatched. Germline lookup yields CDR1 LGHDT and CDR2 YNNKEL (reference sequence). The CDR3 contains 15 residues. CDR3 sequence (DNA): TGTGCCAGCAGCCCGGACCCTCTAGCGGAAAACATTCAGTACTTC. It encodes CASSPDPLAENIQYF.

CDR3 DNA: TGTGCCAGCAGTTTGGGACAGGGGCTCTCCTACGAGCAGTACTTC. It encodes CASSLGQGLSYEQYF. The V call is TRBV27, the J call TRBJ2-7, with 10 bases fitting TRBD1. V shed 3 bases and J 0 bases; nucleotides not matched to a gene: 2. The CDR3 runs to 15 residues. Germline V CDR1 and CDR2: MNHEY, SMNVEV (reference sequence).

The chain links TRBV4-1 to TRBJ2-5, with D unresolved. V gave up 1 base and J gave up 5 bases, with 11 bases separating them. CDR1 MGHRA and CDR2 YSYEKL come from the germline V gene. The CDR3 contains 14 residues. CDR3 sequence: CASSQVVPLETQYF. The CDR3 nucleotides read TGCGCCAGCAGCCAAGTAGTCCCCTTGGAGACCCAGTACTTC.

CDR3 bases: TGTGCCAGCAGCTCCGAGGGTGGTGAGCAGTTCTTC. Protein product: CASSSEGGEQFF. This chain connects TRBV7-6 to TRBJ2-1; D is possibly TRBD2 (5 bases). V was clipped by 4 bases and J by 9 bases, with 10 bases between them. This CDR3 spans 12 amino acids. The germline V gene encodes CDR1 SGHVS and CDR2 FNYEAQ.

V usage is TRBV7-3 and J usage is TRBJ1-4; 7 bases are shared with TRBD1. Germline CDR1 is SGHTA and CDR2 is FQGTGA. After removal of 3 bases from V and 1 base from J, the junction contained 5 bases not matched to a gene. This CDR3 has 16 residues. The CDR3 DNA is TGTGCCAGCAGCTTGGGACAGAGGGGAACTAATGAAAAACTGTTTTTT. It specifies CASSLGQRGTNEKLFF.

V is TRBV19 and J is TRBJ1-2; 9 nucleotides match TRBD1. V trimming: 3 bases; J trimming: 0 bases; junction bases outside the gene matches: 14. The germline CDR1 and CDR2 sequences are LNHDA and SQIVND (reference sequence). The CDR3 is made up of 19 amino acids. The CDR3 nucleotides are TGTGCCAGTAGTATTTGGGGACAGGGCGATCGGCCTTCTAACTATGGCTACACCTTC. This codes for CASSIWGQGDRPSNYGYTF.

This chain joins TRBV7-2 and TRBJ2-3, with a possible D match to TRBD1 (6 bases). This CDR3 region has 14 residues. The ends were cut back, 5 bases at V and 0 bases at J, with 9 bases in the middle. From germline, CDR1 is SGHTA and CDR2 FQGNSA. The CDR3 spells CASSPGHSTDTQYF. DNA for the CDR3: TGTGCCAGCAGCCCGGGACATAGCACAGATACGCAGTATTTT.

The chain recombines TRBV24-1 with TRBJ2-3, with D possibly being TRBD1 (6 bases). V dropped 3 bases and J dropped 4 bases, with 22 bases sitting between them. CDR1 is KGHDR, CDR2 SFDVKD, per germline. The CDR3 has 18 residues. Written as DNA, the CDR3 is TGTGCCACCAGTGATCCCCTCCCGACAGCAAAGGGGGCAGATACGCAGTATTTT. This gives the protein CATSDPLPTAKGADTQYF.